The text below deals with one TCR beta chain. Its specificity is unknown. The data were taken from a study of PD-1 blockade in classical Hodgkin lymphoma. Study-level findings and limits: Among the patients, those starting nivolumab under 1 year after ASCT were excluded. The diversity seen at baseline in complete responders resembled that of newly diagnosed patients.

The protocol was immunoSEQ multiplex PCR, while the TCRdb copy is restricted to in-frame clones and leaves out a portion. The sample yields roughly 18,000 clones, 70% to 75% seen once. The time point here: cycle 4 day 1 (C4D1), after less than 7 weeks of nivolumab. The patients all showed relapse after autologous stem cell transplantation, while their brentuximab vedotin exposure varied. CD4+ T cells were purified from thawed PBMCs by negative selection. The CDR3 runs to 11 residues. Germline CDR1 is MDHEN and CDR2 is SYDVKM. Trimming cost V 6 bases and J 6 bases, with 7 bases left between them. Material: CD4+ T cells from blood, obtained before the fourth cycle of nivolumab. J is TRBJ2-3 and V is TRBV28; D is ambiguous. The origin of this receptor is a human donor with classical Hodgkin lymphoma. In DNA form, the CDR3 reads TGTGCCAGCAGGTTGTTGGATACGCAGTATTTT. This sequence encodes CASRLLDTQYF.